The next 31 T cell receptor beta chains were all read from a single sample in a study of cytotoxic CD8 clonotypes in ibrutinib-treated CLL. The method was immunoSEQ multiplex PCR; TCRdb's version includes in-frame clones alone and lacks a portion of them. The sample has 110,000 to 150,000 clones, 75% to 85% seen once. The sample was PBMCs, taken after 12 months of ibrutinib treatment. Receptor source: a human donor with chronic lymphocytic leukemia.

The V gene is TRBV4-2, the J gene TRBJ2-7; no clear D. V lost 1 base to trimming and J lost 6 bases, with 10 bases between them. The CDR3 extends over 13 amino acids. Germline values: CDR1 LGHNA, CDR2 YNFKEQ. The CDR3 region is CASSQVSVGEQYF. The CDR3, as DNA: TGTGCCAGCAGCCAAGTAAGTGTCGGCGAGCAGTACTTC.

The chain links TRBV30 to TRBJ2-7; D is uncertain. Germline V lookup: CDR1 GTSNPN, CDR2 SVGIG (reference sequence). V was pared by 0 bases and J by 0 bases, with 6 bases between. CDR3 length equals 13 residues. CDR3 sequence (DNA): TGTGCCTGGAGTGTACTCCTCTCCTACGAGCAGTACTTC. This codes for CAWSVLLSYEQYF.

The CDR3 is CAWVGGQGNYGYTF. DNA of the CDR3: TGTGCCTGGGTTGGAGGACAGGGCAACTATGGCTACACCTTC. The chain employs TRBV30 and TRBJ1-2, with 8 bases that match TRBD1. The J segment lost 2 bases and the V segment lost 5 bases, leaving 7 bases of the junction unmatched. Looked up from germline, CDR1 is GTSNPN and CDR2 is SVGIG (reference sequence). The CDR3 is 14 residues long.

The chain couples TRBV2 to TRBJ1-1, with D uncertain. V dropped 4 bases and J dropped 1 base, with 7 bases sitting between them. CDR1 and CDR2 from the germline V gene are SNHLY and FYNNEI. The CDR3 is made up of 13 amino acids. In DNA form, the CDR3 reads TGTGCCAGCAGTGCTTGGGGGAACACTGAAGCTTTCTTT. Amino acids: CASSAWGNTEAFF.

This clone was counted a single time. The CDR3 DNA reads TGTGCCTGGAGTGGCGGGGAAAACTCACTGGGACAAGAGACCCAGTACTTC. It translates to CAWSGGENSLGQETQYF. The rearrangement uses TRBV30 and TRBJ2-5; perhaps TRBD2 as D (6 bases). The CDR3 runs to 17 residues. With 1 base removed from V and 2 bases from J, the gap between germline ends came to 20 bases. CDR1 and CDR2 (germline): GTSNPN, SVGIG (reference sequence). Using reference TRBV30 and TRBJ2-5 for the parts outside the CDR3, the full variable domain is SQTIHQWPATLVQPVGSPLSLECTVEGTSNPNLYWYRQAAGRGLQLLFYSVGIGQISSEVPQNLSASRPQDRQFILSSKKLLLSDSGFYLCAWSGGENSLGQETQYFGPGTRLLVL.

The chain uses TRBV4-3 and TRBJ1-3; D is undetermined. Trimming cost V 1 base and J 4 bases, with 11 bases left between them. Germline V CDR1 and CDR2: LGHNA, YSLEER. CDR3 size: 15 residues. The CDR3 DNA reads as TGCGCCAGCAGCCAAGCCGTTTTTTCAGGAAACACCATATATTTT. Translated, it gives CASSQAVFSGNTIYF.

The chain is built from TRBV27 and TRBJ2-5; D gene unclear. The CDR3 has 12 residues. The V gene lost 4 bases and the J gene lost 5 bases, with 8 bases spanning the gap. The germline gives CDR1 MNHEY, CDR2 SMNVEV (reference sequence). The CDR3 loop reads CASSSVGETQYF. CDR3 sequence (DNA): TGTGCCAGCAGTTCGGTTGGCGAGACCCAGTACTTC.

The chain employs TRBV9 and TRBJ2-7; D perhaps matches TRBD2 (5 bases). Trimming took 3 bases from V and 3 from J, leaving 7 bases between them. The CDR3 runs 12 residues. Germline CDR1 is SGDLS and CDR2 is YYNGEE. The CDR3 DNA is TGTGCCAGCAGCGGCCGGGACTACGAGCAGTACTTC. Its translation is CASSGRDYEQYF.

This clone has a handful of counts. This chain uses TRBV18 with TRBJ1-2; 7 positions match TRBD1. The germline V gene has CDR1 KGHSH and CDR2 LQKENI. The CDR3 runs to 13 residues. V was clipped by 2 bases and J by 6 bases; unmatched bases: 3. CDR3 region: CASSPWTGDGYTF. The CDR3, as DNA: TGTGCCAGCTCACCATGGACAGGAGATGGCTACACCTTC.

J is TRBJ2-1 and V is TRBV10-3; weak D call: TRBD2 (5 bases). Trimming removed 0 bases from V and 9 bases from J, with 18 bases in between. CDR1 and CDR2 (germline): ENHRY, SYGVKD. The length of the CDR3 is 16 residues. The CDR3 DNA reads as TGTGCCATCAGTGAGTCGACGGGAAGTGATGGGTCTGAGCAGTTCTTC. Residues: CAISESTGSDGSEQFF.

The sample holds a few counts of this clone. The V gene is TRBV27, the J gene TRBJ1-2; unclear D gene. This CDR3 contains 14 residues. V dropped 0 bases and J dropped 3 bases, with 8 bases sitting between them. Looked up from germline, CDR1 is MNHEY and CDR2 is SMNVEV (reference sequence). CDR3 sequence (DNA): TGTGCCAGCAGTTTATCTTCCCAGTACTATGGCTACACCTTC. This codes for CASSLSSQYYGYTF.

The rearrangement links TRBV6-1 to TRBJ1-2; possible D gene TRBD1, 5 bases. Germline V CDR1 and CDR2: MNHNS, SASEGT. The V gene lost 5 bases and the J gene lost 7 bases, with 17 bases spanning the gap. The CDR3 has 14 residues. CDR3 loop: CASSHGHGGAGYTF. Here the CDR3 DNA reads TGTGCCAGCAGTCATGGACACGGGGGTGCTGGCTACACCTTC.

V gene TRBV7-2 combines with J gene TRBJ1-1; D unresolved. Trimming took off 5 bases at V and 3 bases at J, with 10 bases between the two ends. This CDR3 region has 13 residues. CDR1 and CDR2 (germline): SGHTA, FQGNSA. The CDR3 protein is CASSLTVDTEAFF. The CDR3 DNA sequence: TGTGCCAGCAGCCTGACGGTAGACACTGAAGCTTTCTTT.

The sample holds one count of this clone. The chain couples TRBV18 to TRBJ2-3; TRBD2 matches 10 bases. CDR3 size: 18 residues. Losses at the gene ends were 0 bases for V and 5 bases for J; bases not matched to a gene: 11. Germline loops: CDR1 KGHSH, CDR2 LQKENI. The CDR3 region has the DNA TGTGCCAGCTCACCACCGGCTAGCGGGAGCTTCGGTGGAGATACGCAGTATTTT. Protein sequence: CASSPPASGSFGGDTQYF.

This CDR3 is CASSSERGSYNEQFF. The CDR3 nucleotides read TGTGCCAGCAGCTCAGAGCGGGGCTCCTACAATGAGCAGTTCTTC. The chain couples TRBV11-2 to TRBJ2-1; TRBD2 agrees at 7 bases. Germline values: CDR1 SGHAT, CDR2 FQNNGV. With 4 bases clipped from V and 0 bases from J, the junction kept 3 bases outside the gene matches. This CDR3 is 15 amino acids long.

The DNA of the CDR3 is TGCGCCAGCAGCATAGGATCCGGGGAGCTGTTTTTT. Amino acids: CASSIGSGELFF. This chain uses TRBV5-1 with TRBJ2-2; no clear D gene. V was cut by 4 bases and J by 6 bases, with 7 bases left in between. The germline V gene has CDR1 SGHRS and CDR2 YFSETQ. The length of the CDR3 is 12 residues. The full variable domain, with the rest looked up from reference TRBV5-1 and TRBJ2-2, is KAGVTQTPRYLIKTRGQQVTLSCSPISGHRSVSWYQQTPGQGLQFLFEYFSETQRNKGNFPGRFSGRQFSNSRSEMNVSTLELGDSALYLCASSIGSGELFFGEGSRLTVL.

This clone was counted once. The chain uses TRBV4-1 and TRBJ1-2; TRBD1 is a possible D gene (5 bases). Trimming left V 1 base short and J 6 bases short, with 9 bases between. The CDR3 length is 13 residues. The germline V gene has CDR1 MGHRA and CDR2 YSYEKL. The CDR3 DNA follows: TGCGCCAGCAGCCAAGTTGGGACGCATGGCTACACCTTC. This sequence encodes CASSQVGTHGYTF.

The rearrangement links TRBV5-1 to TRBJ2-5, with D possibly called TRBD1 or TRBD2 (5 bases each). The CDR3 runs to 15 residues. The germline CDR1 and CDR2 sequences are SGHRS and YFSETQ. V was clipped by 3 bases and J by 2 bases, with 14 bases between them. The CDR3 coding sequence is TGCGCCAGCAGCTATAAGCCGGGACCTCAAGAGACCCAGTACTTC. This encodes CASSYKPGPQETQYF.

This clone was seen only once. This rearrangement joins TRBV9 to TRBJ1-2; D unresolved. This CDR3 has 14 amino acids. Trimming shortened V by 0 bases and J by 2 bases, and 8 bases separated the two germline ends. Germline V CDR1 and CDR2: SGDLS, YYNGEE. The DNA for the CDR3 is TGTGCCAGCAGCGTAGTGGCAGCAAACTATGGCTACACCTTC. This translates into CASSVVAANYGYTF.

The J gene is TRBJ2-3, the V gene TRBV15; maybe TRBD2 (5 bases). The CDR3 consists of 18 residues. Trimming took 8 bases from V and 2 from J, leaving 26 bases between them. CDR1 and CDR2 from the germline V gene are LNHNV and YYDKDF (reference sequence). The CDR3 sequence: CATPHQSGAEPYTDTQYF. CDR3 coding DNA: TGTGCCACCCCCCATCAGAGCGGAGCGGAGCCCTACACAGATACGCAGTATTTT.

This chain uses TRBV29-1 with TRBJ1-1; D ambiguous. V was shortened by 4 bases and J by 2 bases, with 11 bases between the two germline ends. Germline lookup yields CDR1 SQVTM and CDR2 ANQGSEA. This CDR3 comprises 13 residues. The CDR3 DNA reads TGCAGCGTTGCTGTACAGTCAAACACTGAAGCTTTCTTT. Residues: CSVAVQSNTEAFF.

This chain links TRBV5-6 with TRBJ1-2, with a possible D match to TRBD1 (5 bases). CDR3 size: 18 residues. From germline, CDR1 is SGHDT and CDR2 YYEEEE. Trimming left V 0 bases short and J 4 bases short, with 22 bases between. Here the CDR3 DNA reads TGTGCCAGCAGCTTGGCCGGGGGAGCGGGACTAAGTGGCTATGGCTACACCTTC. Translated: CASSLAGGAGLSGYGYTF.

This chain uses TRBV7-9 with TRBJ2-7; D is uncertain. From germline, CDR1 is SEHNR and CDR2 FQNEAQ (reference sequence). This CDR3 region has 14 residues. Trimming removed 3 bases at V and 2 bases at J, with 11 bases between. The CDR3 DNA sequence: TGTGCCAGCAGCTTTATTTTGCGACCCTACGAGCAGTACTTC. This gives the protein CASSFILRPYEQYF.

The chain joins TRBV28 to TRBJ2-3, with TRBD2 matching over 10 bases. This CDR3 contains 17 residues. Per germline, CDR1 MDHEN and CDR2 SYDVKM. V lost 4 bases to trimming and J lost 3 bases; unmatched junction nucleotides: 10. CDR3 region: CASSSIPSGSLTDTQYF. The CDR3 DNA reads as TGTGCCAGCAGTTCTATACCTAGCGGGAGCCTAACAGATACGCAGTATTTT.

The genes are TRBV11-2 and TRBJ1-2, with unresolved D. This CDR3 contains 14 residues. Germline CDR1 reads SGHAT; CDR2 reads FQNNGV. With 1 base removed from V and 0 bases from J, the gap between germline ends came to 6 bases. The CDR3 nucleotides are TGTGCCAGCAGCTTAGGTGGCTCTAACTATGGCTACACCTTC. This encodes CASSLGGSNYGYTF.

The rearrangement uses TRBV19 and TRBJ1-2; D call uncertain. Germline V gene sequence: CDR1 LNHDA, CDR2 SQIVND (reference sequence). V shed 6 bases and J shed 3 bases, with 8 bases lying between them. This CDR3 contains 12 residues. Here the CDR3 reads CASSQWDYGYTF. CDR3 nucleotide sequence: TGTGCCAGTAGCCAGTGGGACTATGGCTACACCTTC.

The chain recombines TRBV10-3 with TRBJ2-1, with 7 bases fitting TRBD1. The V gene's germline CDR1 is ENHRY and CDR2 SYGVKD. The J segment lost 0 bases and the V segment lost 6 bases, leaving 8 bases of the junction unmatched. This CDR3 has 16 residues. The CDR3 region is CAISRQGTVSYNEQFF. As DNA, the CDR3 is TGTGCCATCAGCCGGCAAGGGACAGTCTCCTACAATGAGCAGTTCTTC.

The chain recombines TRBV18 with TRBJ1-3; D not resolved. The length of the CDR3 is 16 residues. Trimming took 2 bases from V and 0 from J, leaving 11 bases between them. Germline CDR1 reads KGHSH; CDR2 reads LQKENI. The CDR3 reads CASSPISTVSGNTIYF. The CDR3 DNA reads TGTGCCAGCTCACCAATTTCAACAGTCTCTGGAAACACCATATATTTT.

This clone was seen a handful of times. The chain couples TRBV6-5 to TRBJ1-5; perhaps TRBD1 as D (5 bases). The CDR3 runs 14 residues. Per germline, CDR1 MNHEY and CDR2 SVGAGI. V was clipped by 8 bases and J by 1 base, with 12 bases between them. The chain's CDR3 is CASGMTASNQPQHF. The CDR3 DNA is TGTGCCAGCGGAATGACAGCCAGCAATCAGCCCCAGCATTTT.

The chain links TRBV5-1 to TRBJ2-7, with TRBD2 identical over 11 bases. CDR1 and CDR2 (germline): SGHRS, YFSETQ. After removal of 4 bases from V and 3 bases from J, the junction contained 6 bases not matched to a gene. This CDR3 is built from 15 residues. CDR3 residues: CASSTVAGGIYEQYF. In DNA, the CDR3 is TGCGCCAGCAGCACCGTAGCGGGAGGGATCTACGAGCAGTACTTC. Using reference TRBV5-1 and TRBJ2-7 for the parts outside the CDR3, the full variable domain is KAGVTQTPRYLIKTRGQQVTLSCSPISGHRSVSWYQQTPGQGLQFLFEYFSETQRNKGNFPGRFSGRQFSNSRSEMNVSTLELGDSALYLCASSTVAGGIYEQYFGPGTRLTVT.

The rearrangement joins TRBV5-1 to TRBJ1-5; a possible D gene is TRBD1 (6 bases). The CDR3 sequence is 15 residues long. Trimming removed 2 bases at V and 3 bases at J, with 12 bases between. Per germline, CDR1 SGHRS and CDR2 YFSETQ. The CDR3 nucleotides read TGCGCCAGCAGCTTTCGCCCAGGGGTCAATCAGCCCCAGCATTTT. Translated: CASSFRPGVNQPQHF.